This TCR beta chain was recorded in a study of T cells expressing NK-cell markers. Study as a whole: Repertoires of TCR beta were obtained from T cells sorted as CD3+CD56+NKG2C+, CD3+CD56+NKG2C- and CD3+CD56-NKG2C+.

Per the germline V gene, CDR1 is SGHTA and CDR2 is FQGNSA. The CDR3 is 16 amino acids. cDNA encoding TCR beta was synthesized via 5'RACE template switching incorporating UMIs. TCRdb reprocessed the 5' RACE reads and reports one entry per CDR3 protein, with no DNA. The sample table sets out 250,000 to 300,000 distinct CDR3 sequences. Turning to this clonotype: The antigen is unknown.

Findings and limits, study-wide: Once again these clonotypes came out on top in the CD3+CD56-NKG2C+ fraction of a few donors. In a group of several donors, dominant NKG2C+ clonotypes represented 1.0-7.0% of CD8+ T cells.

Material: blood T cells: a sorted CD56 or NKG2C T cell subset, CD4+ or CD8+ T cells, or bulk PBMC T cells (not recorded which). This TCR derives from a man aged 18 to 30 in good health. The gene calls are TRBV7-2 and TRBJ2-1; the D gene TCRdb calls, TRBD1, cannot be checked with no DNA. The CDR3 is CASSTHRGTSYNEQFF.